One and the same sample provided the 14 T cell receptor beta chains below, sequenced in a study of a mutant IDH1 vaccine in newly diagnosed glioma. Antigens of these TCRs are unknown. Assay: immunoSEQ multiplex PCR; the TCRdb copy retains only in-frame clones and omits some. The data contain some 60,000 clones, approximately 84% of them singletons. Time point here: week 11, during vaccination. Vaccine doses each comprised 300 ug of mutant IDH1 20-mer peptide, with topical imiquimod. This material consisted of PBMCs, taken from a glioma patient whose treatment included an IDH1 peptide vaccine. Source of these receptors: a man aged 30 to 39 with glioma.

CDR3 sequence: CSVEDWGGDGYTF. In DNA, the CDR3 is TGCAGCGTTGAAGATTGGGGAGGGGATGGCTACACCTTC. The chain uses TRBV29-1 and TRBJ1-2; D is perhaps TRBD1 (5 bases). The germline V gene encodes CDR1 SQVTM and CDR2 ANQGSEA. The V gene lost 0 bases and the J gene lost 6 bases, with 11 bases spanning the gap. The CDR3 loop spans 13 amino acids.

V and J are TRBV10-3 and TRBJ1-3; D ambiguous. In germline, CDR1 is ENHRY, CDR2 SYGVKD. The CDR3 length is 11 residues. V lost 7 bases and J lost 4, with 5 bases in between. The CDR3 DNA sequence: TGTGCCATCATGTCCGGAAACACCATATATTTT. It encodes CAIMSGNTIYF.

This chain joins TRBV11-2 and TRBJ1-3; D remains unclear. V lost 4 bases, J lost 2 bases, and 12 bases lay in between. CDR1 is SGHAT, CDR2 FQNNGV, per germline. This CDR3 has 15 amino acids. The CDR3 protein is CASSSLRGAGNTIYF. The CDR3 DNA reads TGTGCCAGCAGCTCACTCCGGGGAGCTGGAAACACCATATATTTT.

The chain employs TRBV5-1 and TRBJ2-1; D possibly uses TRBD1 or TRBD2 (5 bases each). Per the germline V gene, CDR1 is SGHRS and CDR2 is YFSETQ. Trimming left V 2 bases short and J 4 bases short, with 13 bases between. This CDR3 contains 15 residues. DNA for the CDR3: TGCGCCAGCAGCTTTCTAAGAGGGGCTTACAATGAGCAGTTCTTC. Protein sequence: CASSFLRGAYNEQFF.

This CDR3 is CASSSWGGITGELFF. The CDR3 nucleotides are TGTGCCAGCAGTTCCTGGGGGGGCATTACCGGGGAGCTGTTTTTT. V and J are TRBV28 and TRBJ2-2; TRBD2 might be the D (7 bases). The length of the CDR3 is 15 residues. Germline lookup yields CDR1 MDHEN and CDR2 SYDVKM. Trimming shortened V by 4 bases and J by 5 bases, and 14 bases separated the two germline ends.

CDR3 residues: CASSTKTLGGLIAYNEQFF. CDR3 sequence (DNA): TGTGCCAGCAGCACGAAAACTTTAGGGGGGCTCATAGCCTACAATGAGCAGTTCTTC. This chain joins TRBV7-6 and TRBJ2-1; the D gene could be TRBD1 or TRBD2 (6 bases each). Germline loops: CDR1 SGHVS, CDR2 FNYEAQ. CDR3 length equals 19 residues. V was clipped by 5 bases and J by 2 bases, with 25 bases between them.

The V call is TRBV7-2, the J call TRBJ2-5; 9 bases line up with TRBD2. The last part of the DNA fits TRBJ2-7 better; the J call may be wrong. The CDR3 has 14 residues. Germline CDR1 and CDR2: SGHTA and FQGNSA. The CDR3 DNA reads as TGTGCCAGCAGCTTCCGCGGGGGGGCCTACGAGCAGTACTTC. Protein: CASSFRGGAYEQYF.

The J gene is TRBJ1-1, the V gene TRBV18; D remains ambiguous. Trimming stripped 1 base from V and 6 bases from J, with 9 bases between. The CDR3 is 13 amino acids. Germline V gives CDR1 KGHSH, CDR2 LQKENI. The CDR3 nucleotides are TGTGCCAGCTCACCACATCCACGGGCTGAAGCTTTCTTT. Protein: CASSPHPRAEAFF.

The V call is TRBV5-4, the J call TRBJ1-1; no clear D gene. This CDR3 contains 12 residues. Germline V gene lookup returns CDR1 SGHNT and CDR2 YYREEE (reference sequence). V lost 1 base and J lost 0, with 1 base in between. This CDR3 is CASSLLNTEAFF. The CDR3, as DNA: TGTGCCAGCAGCTTGTTGAACACTGAAGCTTTCTTT.

The chain couples TRBV28 to TRBJ2-7; perhaps TRBD2 as D (5 bases). Germline assignment: CDR1 MDHEN and CDR2 SYDVKM. This CDR3 is built from 12 residues. V lost 10 bases, J lost 3 bases, and 13 bases lay in between. The CDR3 DNA follows: TGTGCCACGAGGGAGACACTCTACGAGCAGTACTTC. Residues: CATRETLYEQYF.

The rearrangement joins TRBV2 to TRBJ1-5; D is possibly TRBD1 (6 bases). Per germline, CDR1 SNHLY and CDR2 FYNNEI. This CDR3 region has 15 residues. Trimming shortened V by 1 base and J by 2 bases, and 9 bases separated the two germline ends. The CDR3 DNA reads TGTGCCAGCAGTGAAGGACAGGTCCGCAATCAGCCCCAGCATTTT. Translation gives CASSEGQVRNQPQHF.

The V gene is TRBV7-2, the J gene TRBJ1-3; unclear D gene. The CDR3 covers 15 residues. The V and J ends lost 2 bases and 2 bases respectively, with 10 bases between them. The germline gives CDR1 SGHTA, CDR2 FQGNSA. The CDR3, as DNA: TGTGCCAGCAGCTTACAATTTGCGGCTGGAAACACCATATATTTT. Residues: CASSLQFAAGNTIYF.

The rearrangement uses TRBV5-4 and TRBJ1-5; D is perhaps TRBD1 (5 bases). V was trimmed by 0 bases and J by 5 bases, leaving 15 bases between them. CDR1 is SGHNT, CDR2 YYREEE, per germline (reference sequence). There are 16 residues in the CDR3. The DNA of the CDR3 is TGTGCCAGCAGCTTGGATGGGGCCCTAGGGGATCAGCCCCAGCATTTT. It is translated as CASSLDGALGDQPQHF. The complete variable domain, with remaining parts taken from reference TRBV5-4 and TRBJ1-5, reads ETGVTQSPTHLIKTRGQQVTLRCSSQSGHNTVSWYQQALGQGPQFIFQYYREEENGRGNFPPRFSGLQFPNYSSELNVNALELDDSALYLCASSLDGALGDQPQHFGDGTRLSIL.

The rearrangement links TRBV11-2 to TRBJ1-2; 9 bases line up with TRBD1. The germline V gene encodes CDR1 SGHAT and CDR2 FQNNGV. The CDR3 runs to 15 residues. The J segment lost 4 bases and the V segment lost 4 bases, leaving 7 bases of the junction unmatched. The CDR3 sequence: CASSSLQGASYGYTF. CDR3 DNA: TGTGCCAGCAGCTCCCTACAGGGGGCCAGCTATGGCTACACCTTC. Drawing the rest from reference TRBV11-2 and TRBJ1-2, the complete variable domain is EAGVAQSPRYKIIEKRQSVAFWCNPISGHATLYWYQQILGQGPKLLIQFQNNGVVDDSQLPKDRFSAERLKGVDSTLKIQPAKLEDSAVYLCASSSLQGASYGYTFGSGTRLTVV.